This T cell receptor beta chain was observed in a study of blood T cell repertoires in COVID-19. Turning to the study itself: Italy, Spain and the United States were the sources of the convalescent and acute COVID-19 samples. Nucleic acid was either cDNA or gDNA, and it came from T cells, B-cell-depleted T cells, or PBMCs.

Original processing notes: Estimation of nucleated cell counts was performed using reference gene primer amplification. TCRdb keeps only in-frame clones here, not all; method: immunoSEQ multiplex PCR. Clone size and V and J calls were adopted from that table, with D and trimming inferred from the DNA. This table holds nearly 350,000 clones, around 80% found once. The CDR3 is 14 amino acids. CDR1 SGHTA and CDR2 FQGTGA come from the germline V gene. The ends lost 5 bases at V and 8 bases at J; junction bases unmatched: 8. Sequences were obtained from peripheral blood. The TCR was taken from a man aged 25-40 years with active or convalescent COVID-19. The rearrangement joins TRBV7-3 to TRBJ1-2, with 10 nucleotides matching TRBD1. The CDR3 sequence is CASSASGTGEGYTF. The CDR3 nucleotides are TGTGCCAGCAGCGCCTCCGGGACAGGGGAGGGCTACACCTTC.